What follows are 31 T cell receptor beta chains derived from one specimen sequenced in a study of OX40 agonist ivuxolimab in advanced cancers. The repertoire was sequenced with immunoSEQ multiplex PCR; TCRdb's copy has only in-frame clones and lacks some. The sample consists of more than 85,000 clones, 70% to 85% of them appearing once. The sequencing here drew on CD4+ or CD8+ T cells sorted from blood, taken in a trial of the OX40 agonist ivuxolimab. Receptors were obtained from an adult with an advanced solid tumor such as melanoma, head and neck, liver or kidney cancer.

V and J are TRBV7-8 and TRBJ1-1, with TRBD1 identical over 10 bases. Germline CDR1 SGHVS, CDR2 FQNEAQ. V shed 5 bases, J shed 14 bases, and the junction held 11 bases outside the gene matches. The CDR3 has 13 residues. CDR3 sequence: CASSLNRDRGYFF. CDR3 sequence (DNA): TGTGCCAGCAGCCTAAACCGGGACAGGGGCTACTTCTTT.

The chain has TRBV9 and TRBJ2-1, with a weak D call TRBD1 (6 bases). Trimming shortened V by 3 bases and J by 5 bases, and 9 bases separated the two germline ends. The germline gives CDR1 SGDLS, CDR2 YYNGEE. There are 13 residues in the CDR3. This chain's CDR3 is CASSGGQNNEQFF. In nucleotides, the CDR3 is TGTGCCAGCAGCGGAGGACAGAACAATGAGCAGTTCTTC.

The chain links TRBV6-6 to TRBJ2-2; no definite D call. The germline gives CDR1 MNHNY, CDR2 SVGAGI (reference sequence). The V end was cut by 6 bases, the J end by 6 bases, with 2 bases between. There are 10 residues in the CDR3. DNA of the CDR3: TGTGCCAGCAGGGCCGGGGAGCTGTTTTTT. It codes for CASRAGELFF.

This clone was seen only a few times. The sample contains more than one DNA sequence encoding this CDR3. V usage is TRBV18 and J usage is TRBJ1-1; TRBD1 agrees at 7 bases. There are 13 residues in the CDR3. CDR1 and CDR2 (germline): KGHSH, LQKENI. With V trimmed by 6 bases and J by 4 bases, 5 bases remained unmatched. The CDR3 DNA reads TGTGCCAGCTCTCGTCCAGGGGGCACTGAAGCTTTCTTT. Its protein product is CASSRPGGTEAFF.

The V and J genes are TRBV11-3 and TRBJ2-3, with D unresolved. Germline values: CDR1 SGHNT, CDR2 YENEEA. V gave up 1 base and J gave up 2 bases, with 4 bases separating them. The CDR3 sequence is 13 residues long. As DNA, the CDR3 is TGTGCCAGCAGCTTAGGATTCACAGATACGCAGTATTTT. Its protein is CASSLGFTDTQYF. The full variable domain, its missing parts supplied by reference TRBV11-3 and TRBJ2-3, is EAGVVQSPRYKIIEKKQPVAFWCNPISGHNTLYWYLQNLGQGPELLIRYENEEAVDDSQLPKDRFSAERLKGVDSTLKIQPAELGDSAVYLCASSLGFTDTQYFGPGTRLTVL.

V gene TRBV7-3 combines with J gene TRBJ2-3; maybe TRBD2 (5 bases). Trimming removed 5 bases from V and 3 bases from J, with 12 bases in between. The CDR3 runs to 14 residues. The germline V gene encodes CDR1 SGHTA and CDR2 FQGTGA. The CDR3 nucleotides read TGTGCCAGCAGCGCCTATAGCGAGACAGATACGCAGTATTTT. This translates into CASSAYSETDTQYF.

The rearrangement uses TRBV29-1 and TRBJ2-3, with TRBD2 identical over 7 bases. This CDR3 comprises 13 residues. Unmatched junction bases numbered 1, after V lost 4 bases and J lost 0 bases. From germline, CDR1 is SQVTM and CDR2 ANQGSEA. CDR3 in DNA: TGCAGCGTTGCTAGCGGAAGCACAGATACGCAGTATTTT. Translation: CSVASGSTDTQYF.

In DNA, the CDR3 is TGCAGCGCTTTTAGCGACTCCTACAATGAGCAGTTCTTC. It is translated as CSAFSDSYNEQFF. The chain joins TRBV29-1 to TRBJ2-1; maybe TRBD2 (5 bases). Germline V lookup: CDR1 SQVTM, CDR2 ANQGSEA. This CDR3 is built from 13 residues. Trimming shortened V by 7 bases and J by 0 bases, and 10 bases separated the two germline ends.

The chain employs TRBV7-2 and TRBJ1-4; no firm D call. The CDR3 loop spans 15 amino acids. From germline, CDR1 is SGHTA and CDR2 FQGNSA. With 1 base removed from V and 1 base from J, the gap between germline ends came to 7 bases. As DNA, the CDR3 is TGTGCCAGCAGCTTAGGGACTCAAACTAATGAAAAACTGTTTTTT. Translated: CASSLGTQTNEKLFF.

V usage is TRBV30 and J usage is TRBJ2-7; 8 nucleotides line up with TRBD2. The V gene end was trimmed by 4 bases and the J gene end by 6 bases; junction bases not matched to a gene: 8. The CDR3 totals 13 residues. Germline V CDR1 and CDR2: GTSNPN, SVGIG (reference sequence). The CDR3 sequence is CAWMLSGSGEQYF. The CDR3 nucleotides are TGTGCCTGGATGCTGAGCGGGAGCGGCGAGCAGTACTTC.

The V and J genes are TRBV9 and TRBJ1-1; D ambiguous. CDR1 and CDR2 from the germline V gene are SGDLS and YYNGEE. The CDR3 is 14 residues long. V lost 0 bases and J 5 bases, leaving 11 bases between the germline ends. CDR3 residues: CASSVEERTTEAFF. CDR3 DNA: TGTGCCAGCAGCGTAGAAGAGCGAACGACTGAAGCTTTCTTT.

This clone was seen a single time. As DNA, the CDR3 is TGTGCCAGCAGCTTAACTAGCGGGGCCTACAATGAGCAGTTCTTC. Protein sequence: CASSLTSGAYNEQFF. The chain combines TRBV5-6 with TRBJ2-1; TRBD2 agrees at 10 bases. The CDR3 loop spans 15 amino acids. Germline CDR1 SGHDT, CDR2 YYEEEE. Trimming removed 2 bases from V and 2 bases from J; junction bases left unmatched: 1.

The chain has TRBV11-3 and TRBJ2-1, with 9 positions matching TRBD1. Losses at the gene ends were 3 bases for V and 0 bases for J; bases not matched to a gene: 0. The length of the CDR3 is 15 residues. CDR1 and CDR2 from the germline V gene are SGHNT and YENEEA. This chain's CDR3 is CASSLTGGSYNEQFF. CDR3 bases: TGTGCCAGCAGCTTGACAGGGGGCTCCTACAATGAGCAGTTCTTC.

The genes are TRBV5-5 and TRBJ2-3, with 8 bases lining up with TRBD1. The junction had 0 bases not matched to a gene; V was cut back by 5 bases and J by 1 base. CDR3 size: 13 residues. Germline-derived CDR1 and CDR2 are SGHKS and YYEKEE (reference sequence). CDR3 protein: CASRDRGTDTQYF. In DNA, the CDR3 is TGTGCCAGCAGGGACAGGGGCACAGATACGCAGTATTTT.

The chain has TRBV6-1 and TRBJ2-7, with 12 bases that match TRBD2. The CDR3 totals 17 residues. Trimming cost V 3 bases and J 3 bases; bases outside gene matches: 9. CDR1 MNHNS and CDR2 SASEGT come from the germline V gene. The CDR3 is CASSDPGLAGSGYEQYF. The CDR3, as DNA: TGTGCCAGCAGTGACCCGGGACTAGCGGGTTCAGGCTACGAGCAGTACTTC.

This clone was seen only once. The V gene is TRBV6-5, the J gene TRBJ1-5; D is undetermined. The germline V gene has CDR1 MNHEY and CDR2 SVGAGI. This CDR3 spans 11 amino acids. V lost 5 bases, J lost 9 bases, and 8 bases lay in between. Here the CDR3 reads CASSESRPQHF. CDR3 sequence (DNA): TGTGCCAGCAGTGAAAGTAGGCCCCAGCATTTT.

The rearrangement joins TRBV19 to TRBJ1-5; D gene uncertain. V shed 7 bases and J shed 1 base, with 14 bases lying between them. This CDR3 has 15 residues. CDR1 and CDR2 from the germline V gene are LNHDA and SQIVND (reference sequence). The CDR3 DNA reads as TGTGCCAGTAATCCGAACGAGGGAAGCAATCAGCCCCAGCATTTT. This encodes CASNPNEGSNQPQHF.

This chain uses TRBV27 with TRBJ1-2; TRBD1 matches at 7 bases. The CDR3 has 15 amino acids. V was clipped by 6 bases and J by 11 bases; unmatched bases: 18. The germline V gene has CDR1 MNHEY and CDR2 SMNVEV (reference sequence). DNA of the CDR3: TGTGCCAGCAGACCTGGGACAGCGGGACAGCCTAAGTACACCTTC. This codes for CASRPGTAGQPKYTF.

This sequence joins TRBV10-3 and TRBJ2-1; TRBD2 matches 12 bases. Germline V lookup: CDR1 ENHRY, CDR2 SYGVKD. The CDR3 has 15 residues. Trimming removed 6 bases from V and 9 bases from J; junction bases left unmatched: 9. Here the CDR3 reads CAISPSSGRALEQFF. In DNA, the CDR3 is TGTGCCATCAGCCCCTCTAGCGGGAGGGCACTTGAGCAGTTCTTC.

V usage is TRBV7-2 and J usage is TRBJ2-7, with D possibly TRBD2 on 5 matching bases. The CDR3 is made up of 16 amino acids. V lost 1 base and J lost 3, with 16 bases in between. CDR1 and CDR2 from the germline V gene are SGHTA and FQGNSA. CDR3 nucleotide sequence: TGTGCCAGCAGCTTAGTAGGTAGGACTCCGATCTACGAGCAGTACTTC. Residues: CASSLVGRTPIYEQYF.

The DNA of the CDR3 is TGTGCCAGCAGCCGTCTAGCGGGGGGGCTTGGCACCGGGGAGCTGTTTTTT. This encodes CASSRLAGGLGTGELFF. This chain connects TRBV7-3 to TRBJ2-2, with TRBD2 matching 12 bases. The length of the CDR3 is 17 residues. The V segment lost 5 bases and the J segment 4 bases; nucleotides outside the gene matches: 8. Germline V CDR1 and CDR2: SGHTA, FQGTGA.

The chain combines TRBV5-8 with TRBJ2-1; possible D gene TRBD1, 6 bases. The V and J ends lost 4 bases and 8 bases respectively, with 13 bases between them. Germline-derived CDR1 and CDR2 are SGHTS and YDEGEE. This CDR3 comprises 13 residues. CDR3 amino acids: CASSPFRGHEQFF. DNA for the CDR3: TGTGCCAGCAGCCCCTTCAGGGGACATGAGCAGTTCTTC.

The V call is TRBV4-3, the J call TRBJ2-1, with 10 nucleotides matching TRBD2. This CDR3 contains 16 residues. The V segment lost 1 base and the J segment 5 bases; nucleotides outside the gene matches: 5. Germline CDR1 reads LGHNA; CDR2 reads YSLEER. The CDR3 here is CASSQGPLAGDNEQFF. The CDR3 DNA reads as TGCGCCAGCAGCCAAGGCCCCCTAGCGGGGGACAATGAGCAGTTCTTC.

The chain joins TRBV18 to TRBJ1-4, with D unresolved. Trimming shortened V by 5 bases and J by 7 bases, and 8 bases separated the two germline ends. The V gene's germline CDR1 is KGHSH and CDR2 LQKENI. CDR3 length equals 12 residues. CDR3 nucleotides: TGTGCCAGCTCATCCAACCGTGAAAAACTGTTTTTT. Translating it yields CASSSNREKLFF.

The rearrangement uses TRBV11-3 and TRBJ2-3; 7 bases map to TRBD1. This CDR3 has 15 amino acids. Looked up from germline, CDR1 is SGHNT and CDR2 is YENEEA. J gave up 0 bases and V 1 base, and 1 base lay outside the gene matches. The CDR3 protein is CASSLGDSSTDTQYF. Here the CDR3 DNA reads TGTGCCAGCAGCTTAGGGGACAGCAGCACAGATACGCAGTATTTT.

The rearrangement joins TRBV5-6 to TRBJ2-1; D remains unclear. The CDR3 spans 11 residues. Deletions cut 2 bases from V and 9 bases from J, with 6 bases between. Germline assignment: CDR1 SGHDT and CDR2 YYEEEE. The CDR3 region has the DNA TGTGCCAGCAGCTTTCTTCGTGAGCAGTTCTTC. As protein: CASSFLREQFF.

V gene TRBV19 combines with J gene TRBJ1-5; 7 bases agree with TRBD1. CDR3 length equals 15 residues. Germline values: CDR1 LNHDA, CDR2 SQIVND (reference sequence). V gave up 7 bases and J gave up 1 base; unmatched junction bases: 7. The DNA of the CDR3 is TGTGCCAGTAAAGAGACCAGGGGGAGCAATCAGCCCCAGCATTTT. This gives the protein CASKETRGSNQPQHF.

V is TRBV5-1 and J is TRBJ1-1, with 8 bases identical to TRBD1. CDR1 SGHRS and CDR2 YFSETQ come from the germline V gene. With 2 bases clipped from V and 2 bases from J, the junction kept 8 bases outside the gene matches. The CDR3 covers 16 residues. CDR3 region: CASSFAGGFGNTEAFF. Here the CDR3 DNA reads TGCGCCAGCAGCTTCGCAGGGGGCTTTGGAAACACTGAAGCTTTCTTT.

The CDR3 is CASSPQRNEQFF. CDR3 bases: TGTGCCAGTAGCCCTCAACGCAATGAGCAGTTCTTC. This chain uses TRBV19 with TRBJ2-1; D gene ambiguous. The CDR3 is made up of 12 amino acids. Trimming cost V 6 bases and J 6 bases, with 9 bases left between them. Germline CDR1 LNHDA, CDR2 SQIVND (reference sequence).

Here the CDR3 DNA reads TGTGCCAGCAGCCCCCAAGCGGAAACTAATGAAAAACTGTTTTTT. This codes for CASSPQAETNEKLFF. The V gene is TRBV7-2, the J gene TRBJ1-4; D call uncertain. The CDR3 covers 15 residues. The ends were cut back, 5 bases at V and 1 base at J, with 11 bases in the middle. CDR1 and CDR2 from the germline V gene are SGHTA and FQGNSA. The full variable domain, with the rest looked up from reference TRBV7-2 and TRBJ1-4, is GAGVSQSPSNKVTEKGKDVELRCDPISGHTALYWYRQSLGQGLEFLIYFQGNSAPDKSGLPSDRFSAERTGGSVSTLTIQRTQQEDSAVYLCASSPQAETNEKLFFGSGTQLSVL.

The rearrangement links TRBV7-2 to TRBJ1-2, with TRBD1 matching 7 bases. Germline trimming cut 5 bases from V and 11 bases from J; bases unmatched to any gene: 11. Germline V lookup: CDR1 SGHTA, CDR2 FQGNSA. The CDR3 extends over 13 amino acids. CDR3 protein: CASSTSDRAGYTF. CDR3 sequence (DNA): TGTGCCAGCAGCACCAGTGACAGGGCCGGATACACCTTC. The variable domain in full, completed from reference TRBV7-2 and TRBJ1-2, reads GAGVSQSPSNKVTEKGKDVELRCDPISGHTALYWYRQSLGQGLEFLIYFQGNSAPDKSGLPSDRFSAERTGGSVSTLTIQRTQQEDSAVYLCASSTSDRAGYTFGSGTRLTVV.